These 12 T cell receptor beta chains were all obtained from the same sample, sequenced in a study of human T cells and chemical hapten exposure. Time point specified: patch test 2, 6 weeks after DPC sensitization. The treatment is: therapeutic diphenylcyclopropenone sensitization with weekly scalp DPC. TCRdb called the RACE reads again in MiXCR, with one record for every CDR3 protein. The sample has around 67,000 distinct CDR3 sequences, approximately 9% seen once. The sequencing here drew on whole blood, taken in connection with sensitization to the hapten diphenylcyclopropenone (DPC). The receptors stem from a woman between 50 and 59 years old with alopecia areata. Some clones in this sample may be carry-over from other donors' samples.

This clonotype appeared many times. V is TRBV12-3 or TRBV12-4 and J is TRBJ1-2; D ambiguous. The CDR3 sequence is 14 residues long. V was clipped by 1 base and J by 8 bases, with 14 bases between them. The CDR3 DNA sequence: TGTGCCAGCAGTTTAGACGGCTCCATGGGCGGCTACACCTTC. This gives the protein CASSLDGSMGGYTF.

A word on this clonotype: The germline gene is not matched at one end of the junction; a read error may be the cause. As DNA, the CDR3 is TGCGCCAGCAGTCTTAGGAGCTCCTGCGAGCAGTACTTC. Translated: CASSLRSSCEQYF. V gene TRBV5-1 combines with J gene TRBJ2-7; no firm D call. The CDR3 is made up of 13 amino acids. Germline lookup yields CDR1 SGHRS and CDR2 YFSETQ.

The chain recombines TRBV18 with TRBJ2-1, with D perhaps given as TRBD1 or TRBD2 (5 bases each). This CDR3 has 13 amino acids. Trimming shortened V by 2 bases and J by 5 bases, and 7 bases separated the two germline ends. Per germline, CDR1 KGHSH and CDR2 LQKENI. CDR3 sequence (DNA): TGTGCCAGCTCACCAGAGGGGCACAATGAGCAGTTCTTC. Translation: CASSPEGHNEQFF.

V gene TRBV4-2 combines with J gene TRBJ1-2; 10 positions agree with TRBD1. This CDR3 is built from 14 residues. The V gene's germline CDR1 is LGHNA and CDR2 YNFKEQ. After removal of 6 bases from V and 8 bases from J, the junction contained 9 bases not matched to a gene. CDR3 protein: CASSPDRGRRGYTF. CDR3 coding DNA: TGTGCCAGCAGTCCCGACAGGGGGCGTCGGGGCTACACCTTC.

This clonotype was observed a handful of times. The genes are TRBV20-1 and TRBJ2-3, with D possibly being TRBD2 (6 bases). Germline-derived CDR1 and CDR2 are DFQATT and SNEGSKA (reference sequence). The CDR3 contains 14 residues. Trimming took 4 bases from V and 1 from J, leaving 12 bases between them. CDR3 sequence: CSAIGASGTDTQYF. CDR3 coding DNA: TGCAGTGCTATAGGGGCTAGCGGCACAGATACGCAGTATTTT.

This clonotype was recorded a few times. The chain couples TRBV13 to TRBJ1-5, with D maybe TRBD1 (6 bases). Trimming pared 5 bases from V and 0 bases from J, leaving 8 bases between. CDR1 PRHDT and CDR2 FYEKMQ come from the germline V gene (reference sequence). The CDR3 has 14 amino acids. CDR3 sequence reads: CASSARGSNQPQHF. CDR3 nucleotide sequence: TGTGCCAGCAGCGCCAGGGGTAGCAATCAGCCCCAGCATTTT.

This clonotype was found a few times. The chain has TRBV7-2 and TRBJ2-3, with D perhaps assigned TRBD1 or TRBD2 (5 bases each). There are 16 residues in the CDR3. Between the trimmed V and J ends, which lost 5 bases and 7 bases, there was a span of 22 bases. Germline V lookup: CDR1 SGHTA, CDR2 FQGNSA. CDR3 sequence: CASSPTRGEFSNTQYF. Written as DNA, the CDR3 is TGTGCCAGCAGCCCCACCCGGGGCGAGTTTTCTAATACGCAGTATTTT.

The chain links TRBV7-2 to TRBJ2-5; the match to TRBD2 covers 7 bases. J was trimmed by 1 base and V by 6 bases; bases with no gene match: 11. Germline-derived CDR1 and CDR2 are SGHTA and FQGNSA. The CDR3 has 16 amino acids. This chain's CDR3 is CASSSRRTRSQETQYF. In DNA form, the CDR3 reads TGTGCCAGCAGTTCTCGGAGGACTAGGTCCCAAGAGACCCAGTACTTC.

This clonotype has just a few counts. The rearrangement uses TRBV7-7 and TRBJ2-7, with 9 bases identical to TRBD1. Germline V gene sequence: CDR1 SSHAT, CDR2 FNYEAQ (reference sequence). The trim removed 6 bases at V and 3 bases at J, leaving 3 bases unmatched. CDR3 length equals 13 residues. This CDR3 reads CASSMGQGYEQYF. CDR3 DNA sequence: TGTGCCAGCAGTATGGGACAGGGCTACGAGCAGTACTTC.

CDR3 coding DNA: TGCAGCGTTAAGACAGGGGGTAGGCAGTACTTC. The encoded protein is CSVKTGGRQYF. The gene calls are TRBV29-1 and TRBJ2-7; 9 nucleotides match TRBD1. CDR1 is SQVTM, CDR2 ANQGSEA, per germline. The CDR3 runs to 11 residues. Losses at the gene ends were 5 bases for V and 9 bases for J; bases not matched to a gene: 5.

This clonotype was found a few times. The V call is TRBV28, the J call TRBJ2-3, with TRBD2 identical over 9 bases. CDR1 and CDR2 from the germline V gene are MDHEN and SYDVKM. V lost 7 bases and J lost 1; bases outside the gene matches: 6. This CDR3 is 15 amino acids long. The CDR3 coding sequence is TGTGCCAGCATACAGGCTAGCGGGGGCACAGATACGCAGTATTTT. Its protein is CASIQASGGTDTQYF.

The rearrangement uses TRBV12-3 or TRBV12-4 and TRBJ1-1; 7 positions match TRBD1. This CDR3 region has 13 residues. The V segment lost 7 bases and the J segment 5 bases; nucleotides outside the gene matches: 7. The CDR3 nucleotides are TGTGCCAGCACCAAAGACAGGGCTACTGAAGCTTTCTTT. It encodes CASTKDRATEAFF.